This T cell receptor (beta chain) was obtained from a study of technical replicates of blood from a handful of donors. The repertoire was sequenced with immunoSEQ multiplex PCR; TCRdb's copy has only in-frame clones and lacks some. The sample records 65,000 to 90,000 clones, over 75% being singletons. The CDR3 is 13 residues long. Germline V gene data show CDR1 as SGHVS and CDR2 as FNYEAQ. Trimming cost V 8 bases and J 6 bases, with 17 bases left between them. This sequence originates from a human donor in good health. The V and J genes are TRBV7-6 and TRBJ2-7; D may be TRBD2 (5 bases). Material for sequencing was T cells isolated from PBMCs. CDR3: CASGRGPILEQYF. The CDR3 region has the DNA TGTGCCAGCGGCCGGGGTCCTATACTCGAGCAGTACTTC.